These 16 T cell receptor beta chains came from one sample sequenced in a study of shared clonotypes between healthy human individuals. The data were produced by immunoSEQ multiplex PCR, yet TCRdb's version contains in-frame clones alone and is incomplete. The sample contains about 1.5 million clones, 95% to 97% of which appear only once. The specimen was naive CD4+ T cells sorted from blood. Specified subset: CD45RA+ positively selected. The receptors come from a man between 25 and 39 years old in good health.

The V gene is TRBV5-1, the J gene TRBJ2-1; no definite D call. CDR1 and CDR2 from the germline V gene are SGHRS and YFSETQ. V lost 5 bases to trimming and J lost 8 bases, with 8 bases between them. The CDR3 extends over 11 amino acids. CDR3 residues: CASSPGHEQFF. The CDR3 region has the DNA TGCGCCAGCAGTCCAGGACATGAGCAGTTCTTC.

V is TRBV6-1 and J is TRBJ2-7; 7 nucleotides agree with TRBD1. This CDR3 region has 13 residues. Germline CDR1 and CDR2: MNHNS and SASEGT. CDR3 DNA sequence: TGTGTCACAGCACTGGGACAGAGCTACGAGCAGTACTTC. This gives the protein CVTALGQSYEQYF.

DNA for the CDR3: TGTGCCAGCAGCTTGGAGCAGTTTAGCACAGATACGCAGTATTTT. Protein sequence: CASSLEQFSTDTQYF. The rearrangement uses TRBV5-6 and TRBJ2-3; D is uncertain. Germline V gives CDR1 SGHDT, CDR2 YYEEEE. With 0 bases removed from V and 0 bases from J, the gap between germline ends came to 8 bases. The CDR3 totals 15 residues.

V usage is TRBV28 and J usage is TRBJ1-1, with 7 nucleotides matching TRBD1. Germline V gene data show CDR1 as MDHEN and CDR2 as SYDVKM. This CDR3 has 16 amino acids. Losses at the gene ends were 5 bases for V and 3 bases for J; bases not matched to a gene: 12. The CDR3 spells CASSLRQGRGDTEAFF. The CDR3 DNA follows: TGTGCCAGCAGTCTTAGACAGGGCCGGGGGGACACTGAAGCTTTCTTT.

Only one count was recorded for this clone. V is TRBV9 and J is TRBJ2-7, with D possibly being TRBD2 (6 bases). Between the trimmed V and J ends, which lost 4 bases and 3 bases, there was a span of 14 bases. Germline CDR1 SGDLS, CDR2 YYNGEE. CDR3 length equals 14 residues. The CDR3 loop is CASSRAGRLYEQYF. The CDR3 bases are TGTGCCAGCAGCAGAGCCGGGAGACTCTACGAGCAGTACTTC.

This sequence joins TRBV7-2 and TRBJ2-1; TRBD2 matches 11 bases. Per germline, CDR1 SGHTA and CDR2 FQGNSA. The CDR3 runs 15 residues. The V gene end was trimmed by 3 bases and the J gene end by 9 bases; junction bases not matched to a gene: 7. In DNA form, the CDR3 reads TGTGCCAGCAGCTTGGGACTAGCGGACGTCAGTGAGCAGTTCTTC. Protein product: CASSLGLADVSEQFF.

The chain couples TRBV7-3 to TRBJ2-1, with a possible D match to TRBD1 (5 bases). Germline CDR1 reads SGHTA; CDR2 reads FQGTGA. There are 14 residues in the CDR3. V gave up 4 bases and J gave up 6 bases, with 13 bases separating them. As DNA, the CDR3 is TGTGCCAGCAGCTCCTCCGGCAGGGTCAATGAGCAGTTCTTC. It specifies CASSSSGRVNEQFF.

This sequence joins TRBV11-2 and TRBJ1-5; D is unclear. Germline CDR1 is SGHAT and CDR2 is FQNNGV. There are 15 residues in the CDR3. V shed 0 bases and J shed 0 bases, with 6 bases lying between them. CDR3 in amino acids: CASSLESGSNQPQHF. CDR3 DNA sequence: TGTGCCAGCAGCTTAGAATCTGGTAGCAATCAGCCCCAGCATTTT.

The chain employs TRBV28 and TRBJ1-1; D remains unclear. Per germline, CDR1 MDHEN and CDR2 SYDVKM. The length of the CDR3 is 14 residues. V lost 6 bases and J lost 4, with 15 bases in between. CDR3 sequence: CASRHGSLATEAFF. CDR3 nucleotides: TGTGCCAGCAGACACGGGTCGTTGGCCACTGAAGCTTTCTTT.

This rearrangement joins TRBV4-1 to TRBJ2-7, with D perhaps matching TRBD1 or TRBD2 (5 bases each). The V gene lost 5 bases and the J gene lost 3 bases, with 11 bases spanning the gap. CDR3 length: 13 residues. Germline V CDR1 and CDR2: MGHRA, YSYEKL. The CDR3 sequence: CASSVGPSYEQYF. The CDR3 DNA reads TGCGCCAGCAGCGTGGGACCCAGCTACGAGCAGTACTTC.

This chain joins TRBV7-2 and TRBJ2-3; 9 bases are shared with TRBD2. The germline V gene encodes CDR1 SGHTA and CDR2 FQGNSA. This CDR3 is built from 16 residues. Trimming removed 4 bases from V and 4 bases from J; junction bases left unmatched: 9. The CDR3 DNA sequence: TGTGCCAGCAGCTCCTCTAGCGGGAAGGGGGCAGATACGCAGTATTTT. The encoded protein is CASSSSSGKGADTQYF.

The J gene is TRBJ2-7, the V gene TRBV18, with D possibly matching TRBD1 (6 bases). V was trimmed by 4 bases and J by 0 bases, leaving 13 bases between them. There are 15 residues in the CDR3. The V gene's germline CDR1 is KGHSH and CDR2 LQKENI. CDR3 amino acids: CASSQASTGSYEQYF. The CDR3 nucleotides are TGTGCCAGCTCACAAGCGTCGACAGGCTCCTACGAGCAGTACTTC.

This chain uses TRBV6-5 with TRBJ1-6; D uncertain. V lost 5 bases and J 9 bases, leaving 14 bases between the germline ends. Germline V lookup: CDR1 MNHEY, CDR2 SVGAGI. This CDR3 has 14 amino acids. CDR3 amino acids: CASSATGRGSPLHF. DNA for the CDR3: TGTGCCAGCAGTGCCACCGGGAGAGGTTCACCCCTCCACTTT.

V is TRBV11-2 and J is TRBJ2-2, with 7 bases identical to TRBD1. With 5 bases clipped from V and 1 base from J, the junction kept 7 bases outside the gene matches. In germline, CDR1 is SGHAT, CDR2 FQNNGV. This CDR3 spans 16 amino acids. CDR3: CASSPEHRGNTGELFF. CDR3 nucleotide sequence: TGTGCCAGCAGCCCAGAACACAGGGGGAACACCGGGGAGCTGTTTTTT.

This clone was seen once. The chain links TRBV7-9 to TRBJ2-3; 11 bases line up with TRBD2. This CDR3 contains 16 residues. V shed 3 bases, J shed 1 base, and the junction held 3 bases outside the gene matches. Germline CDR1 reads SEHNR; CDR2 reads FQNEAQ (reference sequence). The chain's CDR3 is CASSLNSGGGTDTQYF. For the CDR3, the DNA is TGTGCCAGCAGCTTGAATAGCGGGGGGGGCACAGATACGCAGTATTTT.

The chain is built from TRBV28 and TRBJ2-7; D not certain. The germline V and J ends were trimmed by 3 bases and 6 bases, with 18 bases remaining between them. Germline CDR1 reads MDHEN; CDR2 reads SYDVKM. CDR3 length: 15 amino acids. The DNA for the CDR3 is TGTGCCAGCAGTTTCAGGATGGTAGGCCCGACCGAGCAGTACTTC. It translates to CASSFRMVGPTEQYF.